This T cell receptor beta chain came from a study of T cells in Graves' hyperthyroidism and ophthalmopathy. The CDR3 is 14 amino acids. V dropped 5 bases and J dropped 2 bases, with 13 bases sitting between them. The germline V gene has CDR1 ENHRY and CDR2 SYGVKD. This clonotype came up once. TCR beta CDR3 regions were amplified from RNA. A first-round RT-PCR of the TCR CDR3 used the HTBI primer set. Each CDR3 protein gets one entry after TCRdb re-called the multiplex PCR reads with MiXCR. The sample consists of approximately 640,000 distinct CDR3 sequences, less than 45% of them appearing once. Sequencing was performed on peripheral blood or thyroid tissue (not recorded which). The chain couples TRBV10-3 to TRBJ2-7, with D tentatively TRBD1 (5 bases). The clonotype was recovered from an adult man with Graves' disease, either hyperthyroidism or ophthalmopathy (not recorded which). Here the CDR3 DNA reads TGTGCCATCAGTCCCTACAGGTCTACCTACGAGCAGTACTTC. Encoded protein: CAISPYRSTYEQYF.